The present T cell receptor beta chain was sequenced within a study of shared clonotypes between healthy human individuals. Across several immunoSEQ plates, the genomic DNA of each subset was split evenly. Unsorted PBMC DNA was sequenced on ten immunoSEQ deep assay plates. Method: immunoSEQ multiplex PCR; TCRdb's copy keeps in-frame clones and lacks some. Altogether around 95,000 clones are present, around half being singletons, with the ten largest covering less than 15%. V dropped 0 bases and J dropped 0 bases, with 4 bases sitting between them. This CDR3 is 14 amino acids long. From germline, CDR1 is SGDLS and CDR2 YYNGEE.

The sample taken for sequencing was PBMCs. The rearrangement links TRBV9 to TRBJ1-3, with D uncertain. The clonotype originates from a woman in her thirties or forties in good health. Some clones in this sample may be carry-over from other donors' samples. Here the CDR3 DNA reads TGTGCCAGCAGCGTAGATAGCTCTGGAAACACCATATATTTT. This encodes CASSVDSSGNTIYF. The variable domain in full, with the rest retrieved from reference TRBV9 and TRBJ1-3, is DSGVTQTPKHLITATGQRVTLRCSPRSGDLSVYWYQQSLDQGLQFLIQYYNGEERAKGNILERFSAQQFPDLHSELNLSSLELGDSALYFCASSVDSSGNTIYFGEGSWLTVV.